Below, one T cell receptor beta chain is given with its context. This sample is part of a study of technical replicates of blood from a few donors. Method: immunoSEQ multiplex PCR; TCRdb's copy keeps in-frame clones and lacks some. The sample contains approximately 87,000 clones, 80% to 95% of which appear only once. This CDR3 region has 14 residues. J was trimmed by 9 bases and V by 0 bases; bases with no gene match: 5. Germline V CDR1 and CDR2: ENHRY, SYGVKD. The V gene is TRBV10-3, the J gene TRBJ2-1; TRBD1 agrees at 7 bases. The TCR was taken from a human donor in good health. Some clones in this sample may be carry-over from other donors' samples. Sequenced material: T cells isolated from PBMCs. The CDR3 coding sequence is TGTGCCATCAGTGAGTCAACAGGGGCCGGTGAGCAGTTCTTC. This encodes CAISESTGAGEQFF.